These 20 T cell receptor beta chains came from one sample sequenced in a study of Graves' ophthalmopathy and Graves' hyperthyroidism. RNA transcripts served as template for amplifying TCR beta CDR3 sequences. HTBI primers served in a first-round RT-PCR, which a second-round multiplex PCR followed. TCRdb itself ran the multiplex PCR reads through MiXCR, one entry per CDR3 protein. The sample has 580,000 or so distinct CDR3 sequences; approximately 37% are singletons. Sequencing input: peripheral blood or thyroid tissue (not recorded which). These receptors all come from an adult man with Graves' hyperthyroidism.

This clonotype was recorded at least ten times. This chain uses TRBV7-6 with TRBJ1-2, with 7 bases identical to TRBD1. V was clipped by 5 bases and J by 7 bases; unmatched bases: 7. From germline, CDR1 is SGHVS and CDR2 FNYEAQ. This CDR3 comprises 13 residues. The CDR3 is CASSAGQLLGYTF. The CDR3 bases are TGTGCCAGCAGCGCGGGACAGCTCCTTGGCTACACCTTC.

Remarks on this clonotype: Possible read error: a much larger clone is one base away. The chain carries TRBV6-5 and TRBJ1-5, with 7 bases that match TRBD1. The CDR3 has 15 amino acids. Germline V CDR1 and CDR2: MNHEY, SVGAGI. CDR3 nucleotide sequence: TGTGCCGGCAGTTACAGGGGCATGGGCAATCAGCCCCAGCATTTT. Its protein is CAGSYRGMGNQPQHF.

The genes are TRBV30 and TRBJ1-6; 9 nucleotides line up with TRBD1. The V gene end was trimmed by 5 bases and the J gene end by 10 bases; junction bases not matched to a gene: 6. Germline CDR1 reads GTSNPN; CDR2 reads SVGIG (reference sequence). The CDR3 contains 13 residues. The CDR3 nucleotides are TGTGCCTGGCGACAGGGGGAAGGATCACCCCTCCACTTT. It translates to CAWRQGEGSPLHF.

V usage is TRBV6-2 or TRBV6-3 and J usage is TRBJ1-2; D is possibly TRBD1 (6 bases). CDR3 size: 15 residues. V lost 4 bases, J lost 2 bases, and 14 bases lay in between. Germline CDR1 is MNHEY and CDR2 is SVGEGT. DNA for the CDR3: TGTGCCAGCAGTTTAACGGGACACGGAAACTATGGCTACACCTTC. Amino acids: CASSLTGHGNYGYTF.

This chain connects TRBV6-5 to TRBJ1-2, with a tentative D call TRBD1 (6 bases). V lost 6 bases and J 5 bases, leaving 16 bases between the germline ends. This CDR3 spans 14 amino acids. Germline CDR1 MNHEY, CDR2 SVGAGI. CDR3 sequence (DNA): TGTGCCAGCAGCCCGGACAGTAGCGGTTATGGCTACACCTTC. Amino acid sequence: CASSPDSSGYGYTF.

This clonotype showed up just a few times. This chain joins TRBV6-5 and TRBJ1-1, with a weak D call TRBD1 (5 bases). Trimming left V 2 bases short and J 7 bases short, with 11 bases between. Germline values: CDR1 MNHEY, CDR2 SVGAGI. The CDR3 totals 13 residues. CDR3 DNA sequence: TGTGCCAGCAGTTACAGGGGACGCAATGAAGCTTTCTTT. It codes for CASSYRGRNEAFF.

Worth noting for this clonotype: This may be a read error, as it is one base from a much larger clone. The gene calls are TRBV2 and TRBJ1-6, with 8 bases identical to TRBD1. J lost 8 bases, V lost 6 bases, and 9 bases had no gene match. Germline-derived CDR1 and CDR2 are SNHLY and FYNNEI. The CDR3 runs 15 residues. The CDR3 loop reads CASSHGQGMDSPLHF. The CDR3 DNA follows: TGTGCCAGCAGCCACGGACAGGGAATGGATTCACCCCTCCACTTT.

The sample holds many counts of this clonotype. The V and J genes are TRBV5-1 and TRBJ2-5; 7 nucleotides match TRBD1. Germline V gene lookup returns CDR1 SGHRS and CDR2 YFSETQ. The CDR3 consists of 14 residues. Germline trimming cut 0 bases from V and 4 bases from J; bases unmatched to any gene: 3. CDR3 sequence: CASSLATGAETQYF. The CDR3 DNA is TGCGCCAGCAGCTTGGCCACAGGGGCAGAGACCCAGTACTTC.

Comment on this clonotype: One junction end disagrees with the germline gene, perhaps due to a read error. The rearrangement joins TRBV19 to TRBJ1-1, with D hard to call. The V gene's germline CDR1 is LNHDA and CDR2 SQIVND (reference sequence). The CDR3 is 16 residues long. The CDR3 bases are TGTGCCTGTAGTACTATCGGGTCCGGGCAGCACACTGAAGCTTTCTTT. This gives the protein CACSTIGSGQHTEAFF.

About this clonotype: This could be a read error, since a much larger clone is one nucleotide away. No conserved phenylalanine or tryptophan ends this CDR3, so it is likely a read error. In DNA form, the CDR3 reads TGTGCCAGCAGCCAAATCGCGAACACCGGGGAGCTGTTTGTT. It translates to CASSQIANTGELFV. The chain has TRBV7-9 and TRBJ2-2; unclear D gene. V was pared by 5 bases and J by 0 bases, with 7 bases between. Germline V lookup: CDR1 SEHNR, CDR2 FQNEAQ (reference sequence). The CDR3 spans 14 residues.

This clonotype has just a few counts. The junction departs from the called germline gene at one end, perhaps through a read error. V gene TRBV9 combines with J gene TRBJ1-4, with D possibly matching TRBD1 (5 bases). Germline V gives CDR1 SGDLS, CDR2 YYNGEE. The length of the CDR3 is 15 residues. DNA for the CDR3: TGTGCCAGCAGCCCTACTGCAGGGAAAGGTGAAAAACTGTCTTTT. This gives the protein CASSPTAGKGEKLSF.

The gene calls are TRBV7-6 and TRBJ2-5; 7 bases are a match to TRBD2. Per the germline V gene, CDR1 is SGHVS and CDR2 is FNYEAQ. The CDR3 contains 16 residues. The trim removed 1 base at V and 5 bases at J, leaving 10 bases unmatched. The CDR3 spells CASSLGPAGLGETQYF. The CDR3 coding sequence is TGTGCCAGCAGCTTAGGTCCAGCGGGATTGGGGGAGACCCAGTACTTC.

The V and J genes are TRBV28 and TRBJ2-7, with a possible D match to TRBD1 (6 bases). The CDR3 spans 12 residues. Looked up from germline, CDR1 is MDHEN and CDR2 is SYDVKM. The V and J ends lost 8 bases and 2 bases respectively, with 10 bases between them. This CDR3 is CASSGTTYEQYF. The CDR3 nucleotides are TGTGCCAGCTCGGGGACAACCTACGAGCAGTACTTC.

Many counts were recorded for this clonotype. This chain joins TRBV7-8 and TRBJ2-7, with TRBD1 matching 8 bases. Germline values: CDR1 SGHVS, CDR2 FQNEAQ. The CDR3 covers 18 residues. V trimming: 5 bases; J trimming: 0 bases; junction bases outside the gene matches: 15. The CDR3 sequence: CASSARGQGWFGSYEQYF. The CDR3 DNA is TGTGCCAGCAGCGCCCGAGGACAGGGTTGGTTTGGCTCCTACGAGCAGTACTTC.

The J gene is TRBJ1-6, the V gene TRBV5-1; D remains unclear. V shed 5 bases and J shed 10 bases, with 16 bases lying between them. This CDR3 has 14 amino acids. Germline values: CDR1 SGHRS, CDR2 YFSETQ. CDR3 protein: CASRINGKVSPLHF. DNA of the CDR3: TGCGCCAGCAGAATTAACGGGAAAGTGTCACCCCTCCACTTT.

This clonotype was counted at least ten times. The chain has TRBV13 and TRBJ1-1; no definite D call. V was pared by 5 bases and J by 4 bases, with 11 bases between. CDR1 is PRHDT and CDR2 is FYEKMQ in the germline V gene (reference sequence). This CDR3 comprises 13 residues. The CDR3 sequence: CASSERPGTEAFF. Written as DNA, the CDR3 is TGTGCCAGCAGCGAAAGGCCGGGCACTGAAGCTTTCTTT.

This clonotype was seen at least ten times. The rearrangement uses TRBV6-5 and TRBJ1-2, with D uncertain. V shed 0 bases and J shed 6 bases, with 8 bases lying between them. The CDR3 spans 13 residues. Germline V gene lookup returns CDR1 MNHEY and CDR2 SVGAGI. CDR3 loop: CASSYSGLDGYTF. The CDR3 DNA sequence: TGTGCCAGCAGTTACTCAGGGTTGGATGGCTACACCTTC.

This clonotype was seen at least ten times. The chain recombines TRBV20-1 with TRBJ1-6; 8 bases align to TRBD1. Germline V gene sequence: CDR1 DFQATT, CDR2 SNEGSKA (reference sequence). J lost 6 bases, V lost 1 base, and 14 bases had no gene match. CDR3 length: 18 residues. CDR3 in amino acids: CSARAGVGQGSRNSPLHF. In DNA form, the CDR3 reads TGCAGTGCTAGAGCGGGGGTTGGACAGGGTTCACGTAATTCACCCCTCCACTTT.

This clonotype was seen repeatedly, ten times or more. The chain employs TRBV4-1 and TRBJ2-6; D uncertain. CDR1 is MGHRA, CDR2 YSYEKL, per germline. The CDR3 is 16 residues long. V shed 1 base and J shed 0 bases, with 7 bases lying between them. The CDR3 nucleotides read TGCGCCAGCAGCCAAGTTTTAGGCTCTGGGGCCAACGTCCTGACTTTC. It encodes CASSQVLGSGANVLTF.

The V gene is TRBV9, the J gene TRBJ1-1; a weak D match, TRBD1 (5 bases). Germline CDR1 and CDR2: SGDLS and YYNGEE. V shed 2 bases and J shed 1 base, with 15 bases lying between them. The CDR3 extends over 16 amino acids. CDR3 protein: CASSVVAGTPNTEAFF. CDR3 in DNA: TGTGCCAGCAGCGTTGTAGCCGGGACTCCGAACACTGAAGCTTTCTTT.